One and the same sample provided the 8 T cell receptor beta chains below, sequenced in a study of T-cell reconstitution after alpha-beta-depleted transplantation in children (dated by TCRdb to 2015 to 2016). Explained via the paper, the treatment or condition label denotes: allogeneic hematopoietic cell transplantation with graft depleted of TCRalphabeta T cells and CD19 B cells. The library was produced with PCR. The sample was run on an Illumina HiSeq 2500. TCR library preparation used molecular barcoding, with unique molecular identifiers applied to normalize quantification of the TCRbeta repertoire. In-frame beta chains were kept once TCRdb had trimmed the public reads at Q25 with fastp and called clones with MiXCR. Each record represents a unique CDR3 protein, reported with the most common genes and DNA among its rows. Here the sample has hundreds of thousands of distinct CDR3 sequences; around 9.1% occur a single time. The ten largest clones represent just under 7.5% of the sample.

The sample consisted of PBMCs, taken before TCRalphabeta/CD19-depleted stem cell transplant. The receptors come from a boy under two years old with acute myeloid leukemia, due to receive a stem cell transplant.

This clonotype was recorded many times. The chain carries TRBV20-1 and TRBJ1-5; D unclear. Germline V gene data show CDR1 as DFQATT and CDR2 as SNEGSKA (reference sequence). The CDR3 length is 10 residues. The V and J ends lost 3 bases and 5 bases respectively, with 2 bases between them. CDR3 sequence (DNA): TGCAGTGCTAGTGATCAGCCCCAGCATTTT. It encodes CSASDQPQHF.

A few counts support this clonotype. This rearrangement joins TRBV19 to TRBJ2-1; 9 positions agree with TRBD1. With V trimmed by 3 bases and J by 3 bases, 12 bases remained unmatched. The CDR3 has 18 amino acids. Germline CDR1 is LNHDA and CDR2 is SQIVND (reference sequence). As DNA, the CDR3 is TGTGCCAGTAGTATGGGGGACAGGGAAAGGCCCTACTACAATGAGCAGTTCTTC. Translating it yields CASSMGDRERPYYNEQFF.

This clonotype was seen ten or more times. V is TRBV5-5 and J is TRBJ2-7; maybe TRBD2 (6 bases). Looked up from germline, CDR1 is SGHKS and CDR2 is YYEKEE (reference sequence). Trimming removed 3 bases at V and 6 bases at J, with 16 bases between. The CDR3 sequence is 14 residues long. The chain's CDR3 is CASSSTGGPTEQYF. CDR3 bases: TGTGCCAGCAGCTCAACCGGAGGGCCTACCGAGCAGTACTTC.

J is TRBJ2-6 and V is TRBV11-2; 14 bases are a match to TRBD2. V dropped 4 bases and J dropped 6; count of bases not matched to a gene: 11. The CDR3 covers 19 residues. The V gene's germline CDR1 is SGHAT and CDR2 FQNNGV. The chain's CDR3 is CASSSISGLAGVLANVLTF. The CDR3 region has the DNA TGTGCCAGCAGCTCCATATCGGGACTAGCGGGAGTGTTGGCCAACGTCCTGACTTTC.

This clonotype came up a few times. The V and J genes are TRBV7-2 and TRBJ2-7, with D perhaps matching TRBD1 (5 bases). The CDR3 contains 12 residues. V was pared by 3 bases and J by 9 bases, with 12 bases between. From germline, CDR1 is SGHTA and CDR2 FQGNSA. The CDR3 coding sequence is TGTGCCAGCAGCTTCGTTACAGGTCGGCAGTACTTC. It codes for CASSFVTGRQYF.

The chain carries TRBV4-1 and TRBJ2-1, with TRBD2 identical over 8 bases. The germline CDR1 and CDR2 sequences are MGHRA and YSYEKL. V was clipped by 4 bases and J by 0 bases; unmatched bases: 8. This CDR3 comprises 17 residues. The CDR3 DNA is TGCGCCAGCAGCCCAACCGTAGCGGGATTCTCCTACAATGAGCAGTTCTTC. Translation: CASSPTVAGFSYNEQFF.

This clonotype was detected only a few times. The J gene is TRBJ1-4, the V gene TRBV6-1; no definite D call. The V gene lost 2 bases and the J gene lost 10 bases, with 20 bases spanning the gap. The CDR3 totals 16 residues. Germline V gives CDR1 MNHNS, CDR2 SASEGT. CDR3 nucleotides: TGTGCCAGCAGTGAAAAAGGGTTGGGCGCGCGAATAAAACTGTTTTTT. Amino acids: CASSEKGLGARIKLFF.

In its sample, this clonotype was seen many times. The rearrangement joins TRBV5-6 to TRBJ2-3; D might be TRBD2 (6 bases). Germline CDR1 reads SGHDT; CDR2 reads YYEEEE. The V and J ends lost 2 bases and 4 bases respectively, with 11 bases between them. The CDR3 consists of 14 residues. Written as DNA, the CDR3 is TGTGCCAGCAGCTTCTTTAGACTAGCAGATACGCAGTATTTT. This translates into CASSFFRLADTQYF.